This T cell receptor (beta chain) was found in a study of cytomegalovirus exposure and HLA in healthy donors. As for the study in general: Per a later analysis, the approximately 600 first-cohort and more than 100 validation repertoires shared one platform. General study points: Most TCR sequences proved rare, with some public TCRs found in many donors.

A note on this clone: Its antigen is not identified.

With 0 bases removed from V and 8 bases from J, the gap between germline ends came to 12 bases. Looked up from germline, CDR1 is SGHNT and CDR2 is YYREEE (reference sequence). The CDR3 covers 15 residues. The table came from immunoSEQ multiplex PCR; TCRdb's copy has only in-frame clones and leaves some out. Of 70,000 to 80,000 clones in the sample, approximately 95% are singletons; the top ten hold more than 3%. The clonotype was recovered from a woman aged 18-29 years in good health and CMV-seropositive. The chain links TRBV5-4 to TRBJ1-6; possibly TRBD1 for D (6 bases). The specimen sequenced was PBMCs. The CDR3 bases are TGTGCCAGCAGCTTGGCACAGGGTTCTCATTCACCCCTCCACTTT. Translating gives CASSLAQGSHSPLHF. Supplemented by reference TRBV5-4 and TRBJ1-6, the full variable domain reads ETGVTQSPTHLIKTRGQQVTLRCSSQSGHNTVSWYQQALGQGPQFIFQYYREEENGRGNFPPRFSGLQFPNYSSELNVNALELDDSALYLCASSLAQGSHSPLHFGNGTRLTVT.